This TCR beta chain stems from a study of cytomegalovirus exposure and HLA in healthy donors. PCR was performed using 60 Vbeta and 13 Jbeta primers. TCRdb's copy holds only in-frame clones and misses some; the assay was immunoSEQ multiplex PCR. Of under 200,000 clones listed, almost 85% are singletons. V lost 0 bases to trimming and J lost 0 bases; unmatched junction nucleotides: 4. CDR1 and CDR2 (germline): MNHNS, SASEGT. This CDR3 comprises 16 residues. This sequence was found in a woman between 50 and 59 years old in good health and CMV-seronegative. This chain connects TRBV6-1 to TRBJ2-7; 8 bases fit TRBD2. The sample comprised PBMCs. CDR3 protein: CASSEALAGGSYEQYF. The CDR3 DNA sequence: TGTGCCAGCAGTGAAGCCTTGGCGGGAGGCTCCTACGAGCAGTACTTC.